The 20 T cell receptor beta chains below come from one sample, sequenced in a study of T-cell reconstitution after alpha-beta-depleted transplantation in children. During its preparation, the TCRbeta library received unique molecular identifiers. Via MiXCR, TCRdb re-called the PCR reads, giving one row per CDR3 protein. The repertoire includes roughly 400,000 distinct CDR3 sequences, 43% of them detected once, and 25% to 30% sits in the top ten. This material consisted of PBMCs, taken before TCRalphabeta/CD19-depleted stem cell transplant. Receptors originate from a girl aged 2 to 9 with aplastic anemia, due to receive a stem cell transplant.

The CDR3 region has the DNA TGCAGTGCTAGAGCCCCACAGGGCCCCGGGGAGCTGTTTTTT. Its protein is CSARAPQGPGELFF. V usage is TRBV20-1 and J usage is TRBJ2-2; a possible D gene is TRBD1 (6 bases). Germline assignment: CDR1 DFQATT and CDR2 SNEGSKA (reference sequence). The CDR3 totals 14 residues. V was cut by 1 base and J by 6 bases, with 12 bases left in between.

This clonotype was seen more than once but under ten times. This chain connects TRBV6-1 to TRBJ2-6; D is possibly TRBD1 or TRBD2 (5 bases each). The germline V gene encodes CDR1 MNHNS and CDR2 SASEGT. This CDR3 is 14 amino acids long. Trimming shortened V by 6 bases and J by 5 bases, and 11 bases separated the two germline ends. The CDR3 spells CASRGDLRANVLTF. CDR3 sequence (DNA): TGTGCCAGCAGGGGGGACCTAAGGGCCAACGTCCTGACTTTC.

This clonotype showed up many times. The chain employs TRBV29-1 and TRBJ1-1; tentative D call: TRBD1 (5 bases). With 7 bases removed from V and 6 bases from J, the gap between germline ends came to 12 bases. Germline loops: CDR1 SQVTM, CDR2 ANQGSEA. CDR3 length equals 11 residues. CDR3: CSAARGAEAFF. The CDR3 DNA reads TGCAGCGCCGCCCGGGGGGCTGAAGCTTTCTTT.

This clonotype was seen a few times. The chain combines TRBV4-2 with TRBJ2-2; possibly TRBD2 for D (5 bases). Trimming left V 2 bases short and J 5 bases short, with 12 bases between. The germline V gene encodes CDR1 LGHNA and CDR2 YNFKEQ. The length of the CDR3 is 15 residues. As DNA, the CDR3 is TGTGCCAGCAGCCAAAACCTAGCCGGGACCGGGGAGCTGTTTTTT. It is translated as CASSQNLAGTGELFF.

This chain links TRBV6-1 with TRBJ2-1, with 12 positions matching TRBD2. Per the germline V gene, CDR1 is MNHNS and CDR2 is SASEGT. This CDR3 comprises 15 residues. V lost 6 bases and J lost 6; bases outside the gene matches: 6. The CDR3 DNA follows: TGTGCCAGCAGGCCACTAGCGGGGGGACTCAATGAGCAGTTCTTC. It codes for CASRPLAGGLNEQFF.

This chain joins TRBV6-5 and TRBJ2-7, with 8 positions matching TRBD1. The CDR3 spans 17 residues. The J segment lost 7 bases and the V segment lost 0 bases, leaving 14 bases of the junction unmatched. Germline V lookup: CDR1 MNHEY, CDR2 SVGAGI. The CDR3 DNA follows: TGTGCCAGCAGTTACTCGATAGGACAGGGTGGTCTGGGGGAGCAGTACTTC. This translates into CASSYSIGQGGLGEQYF.

CDR3 in DNA: TGTGCCCCCCCAGCTAGGGCTGACTGCGAGCAGTACTTC. Amino acids: CAPPARADCEQYF. This chain links TRBV11-2 with TRBJ2-7; D ambiguous. Per germline, CDR1 SGHAT and CDR2 FQNNGV. There are 13 residues in the CDR3. V dropped 11 bases and J dropped 6 bases, with 20 bases sitting between them.

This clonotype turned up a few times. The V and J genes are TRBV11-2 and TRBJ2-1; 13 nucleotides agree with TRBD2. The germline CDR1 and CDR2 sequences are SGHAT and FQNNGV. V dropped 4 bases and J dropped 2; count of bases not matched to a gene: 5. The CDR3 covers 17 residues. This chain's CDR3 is CASSSRLAGGTYNEQFF. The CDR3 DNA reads TGTGCCAGCAGCTCTAGACTAGCGGGGGGTACCTACAATGAGCAGTTCTTC.

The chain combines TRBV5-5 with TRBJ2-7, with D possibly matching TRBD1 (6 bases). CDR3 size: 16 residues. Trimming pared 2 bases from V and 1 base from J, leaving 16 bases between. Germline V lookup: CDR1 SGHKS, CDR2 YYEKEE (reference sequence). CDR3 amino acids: CASSLTGTMGSYEQYF. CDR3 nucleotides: TGTGCCAGCAGCTTAACCGGGACAATGGGATCCTACGAGCAGTACTTC.

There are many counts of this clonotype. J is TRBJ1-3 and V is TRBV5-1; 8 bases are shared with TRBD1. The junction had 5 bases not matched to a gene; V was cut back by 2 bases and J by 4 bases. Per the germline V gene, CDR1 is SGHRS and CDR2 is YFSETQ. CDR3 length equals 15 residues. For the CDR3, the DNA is TGCGCCAGCAGCTTAATGGGACAGGAAGGAAACACCATATATTTT. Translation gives CASSLMGQEGNTIYF. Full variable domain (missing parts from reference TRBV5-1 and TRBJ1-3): KAGVTQTPRYLIKTRGQQVTLSCSPISGHRSVSWYQQTPGQGLQFLFEYFSETQRNKGNFPGRFSGRQFSNSRSEMNVSTLELGDSALYLCASSLMGQEGNTIYFGEGSWLTVV.

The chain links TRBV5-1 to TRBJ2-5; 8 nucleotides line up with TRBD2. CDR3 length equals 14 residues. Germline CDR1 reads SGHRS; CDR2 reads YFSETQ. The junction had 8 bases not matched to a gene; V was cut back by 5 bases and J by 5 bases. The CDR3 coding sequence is TGCGCCAGCAGGCTCGGGGGGGCCGGGGAGACCCAGTACTTC. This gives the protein CASRLGGAGETQYF.

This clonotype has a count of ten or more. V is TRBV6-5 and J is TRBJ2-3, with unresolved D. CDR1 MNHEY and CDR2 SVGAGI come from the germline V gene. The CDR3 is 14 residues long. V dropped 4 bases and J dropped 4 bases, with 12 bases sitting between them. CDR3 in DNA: TGTGCCAGCAGTTCACGACTGGCCCCAGATACGCAGTATTTT. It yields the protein CASSSRLAPDTQYF.

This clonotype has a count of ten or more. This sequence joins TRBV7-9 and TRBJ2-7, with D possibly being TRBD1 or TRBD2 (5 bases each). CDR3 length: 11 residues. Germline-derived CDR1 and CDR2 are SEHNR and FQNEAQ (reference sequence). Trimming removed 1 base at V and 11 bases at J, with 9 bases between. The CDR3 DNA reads TGTGCCAGCAGCTTAGGGTGGGACGAGTACTTC. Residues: CASSLGWDEYF.

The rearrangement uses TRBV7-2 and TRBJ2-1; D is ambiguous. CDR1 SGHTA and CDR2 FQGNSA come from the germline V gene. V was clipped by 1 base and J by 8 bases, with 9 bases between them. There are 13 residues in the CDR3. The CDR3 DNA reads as TGTGCCAGCAGCTTAGGAAGGCCGGATGAGCAGTTCTTC. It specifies CASSLGRPDEQFF. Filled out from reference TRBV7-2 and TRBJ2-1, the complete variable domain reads GAGVSQSPSNKVTEKGKDVELRCDPISGHTALYWYRQSLGQGLEFLIYFQGNSAPDKSGLPSDRFSAERTGGSVSTLTIQRTQQEDSAVYLCASSLGRPDEQFFGPGTRLTVL.

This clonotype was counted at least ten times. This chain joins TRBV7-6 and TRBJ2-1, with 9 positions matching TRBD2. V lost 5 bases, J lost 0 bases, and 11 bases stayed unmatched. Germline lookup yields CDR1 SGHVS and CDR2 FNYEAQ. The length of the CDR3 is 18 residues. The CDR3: CASSPGTSFSSSYNEQFF. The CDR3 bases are TGTGCCAGCAGCCCCGGGACTAGCTTCAGTAGCTCCTACAATGAGCAGTTCTTC. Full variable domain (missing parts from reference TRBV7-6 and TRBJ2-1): GAGVSQSPRYKVTKRGQDVALRCDPISGHVSLYWYRQALGQGPEFLTYFNYEAQQDKSGLPNDRFSAERPEGSISTLTIQRTEQRDSAMYRCASSPGTSFSSSYNEQFFGPGTRLTVL.

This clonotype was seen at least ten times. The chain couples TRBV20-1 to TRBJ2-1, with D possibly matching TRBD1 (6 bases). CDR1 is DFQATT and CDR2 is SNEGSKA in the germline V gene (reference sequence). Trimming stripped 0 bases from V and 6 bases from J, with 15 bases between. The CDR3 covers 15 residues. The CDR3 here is CSARDSRGIVNEQFF. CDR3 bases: TGCAGTGCTAGAGATAGTAGGGGGATCGTCAATGAGCAGTTCTTC.

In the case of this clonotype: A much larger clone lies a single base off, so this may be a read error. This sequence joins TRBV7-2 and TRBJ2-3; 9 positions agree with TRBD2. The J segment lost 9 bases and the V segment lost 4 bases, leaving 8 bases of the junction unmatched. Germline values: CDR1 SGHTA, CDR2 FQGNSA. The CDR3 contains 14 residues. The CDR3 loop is CASSSEAGGQTQYF. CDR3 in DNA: TGTGCCAGCAGCTCAGAGGCGGGAGGGCAAACGCAGTATTTT. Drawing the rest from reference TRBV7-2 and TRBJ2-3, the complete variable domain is GAGVSQSPSNKVTEKGKDVELRCDPISGHTALYWYRQSLGQGLEFLIYFQGNSAPDKSGLPSDRFSAERTGGSVSTLTIQRTQQEDSAVYLCASSSEAGGQTQYFGPGTRLTVL.

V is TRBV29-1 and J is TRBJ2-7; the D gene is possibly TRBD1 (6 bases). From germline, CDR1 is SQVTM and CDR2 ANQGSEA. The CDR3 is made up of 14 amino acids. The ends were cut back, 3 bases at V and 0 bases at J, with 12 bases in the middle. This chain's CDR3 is CSVEGQGSSYEQYF. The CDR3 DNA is TGCAGCGTTGAGGGGCAGGGGAGCTCCTACGAGCAGTACTTC.

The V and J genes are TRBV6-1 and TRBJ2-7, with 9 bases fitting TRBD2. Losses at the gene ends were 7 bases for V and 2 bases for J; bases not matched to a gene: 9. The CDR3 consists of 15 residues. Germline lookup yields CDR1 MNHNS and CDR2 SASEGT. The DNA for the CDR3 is TGTGCCAGCACGCCCCGGCGGGAGGGTCCCTACGAGCAGTACTTC. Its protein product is CASTPRREGPYEQYF.

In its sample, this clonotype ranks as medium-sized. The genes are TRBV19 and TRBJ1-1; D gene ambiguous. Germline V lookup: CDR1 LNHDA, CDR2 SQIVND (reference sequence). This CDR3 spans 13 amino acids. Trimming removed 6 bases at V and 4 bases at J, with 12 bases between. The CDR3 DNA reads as TGTGCCAGTAGAAACACGGAGGGCACTGAAGCTTTCTTT. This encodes CASRNTEGTEAFF.